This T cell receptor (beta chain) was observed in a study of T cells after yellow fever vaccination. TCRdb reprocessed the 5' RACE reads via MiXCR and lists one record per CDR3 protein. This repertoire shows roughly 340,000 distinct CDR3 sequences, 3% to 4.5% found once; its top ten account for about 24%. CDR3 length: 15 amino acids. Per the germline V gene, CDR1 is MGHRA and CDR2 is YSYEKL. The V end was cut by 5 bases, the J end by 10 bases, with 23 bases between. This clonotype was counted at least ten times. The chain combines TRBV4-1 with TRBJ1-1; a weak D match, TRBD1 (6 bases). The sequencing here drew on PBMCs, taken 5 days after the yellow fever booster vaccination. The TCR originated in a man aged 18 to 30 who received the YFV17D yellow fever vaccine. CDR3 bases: TGCGCCAGCAGCATAAACAGGGTCGGGAGACCTGGAGCTTTCTTT. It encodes CASSINRVGRPGAFF.